This T cell receptor beta chain was retrieved from a study of beta chain features in type 1 diabetes. Overall study: Patients did not differ from healthy donors in age, gender or cell yield.

With respect to this clone: Its specificity is not known.

Sequencing targeted expressed TCRB transcripts, as all isolated RNA had been reverse transcribed. Only in-frame clones appear in the TCRdb table, and some are missing; sequencing was by immunoSEQ multiplex PCR. Among about 650,000 clones listed, 9.5% to 15% were seen once. Study outcomes and limitations: PCR, the amplification step, might favor shorter templates, equally in patients and controls. The naive, central memory and Treg TCRB repertoires looked more alike in patients than they did in healthy donors. Across all four CD4+ subsets, people with type 1 diabetes showed modestly shorter TCRB CDR3s.

The CDR3 runs to 15 residues. The ends lost 1 base at V and 6 bases at J; junction bases unmatched: 6. CDR1 is MNHNS, CDR2 SASEGT, per germline. The gene calls are TRBV6-1 and TRBJ2-5; TRBD1 aligns across 9 bases. The sequence was obtained from a man in his thirties or forties with type 1 diabetes. The specimen sequenced was naive CD4+ T cells from blood. CDR3 nucleotides: TGTGCCAGCAGTGAAGGGGACAGGGTTCGGCAGACCCAGTACTTC. Amino acid sequence: CASSEGDRVRQTQYF.